The clone carrying this T cell receptor (beta chain) was recorded only once. Original data processing: Cell counts per sample came from amplifying reference gene primers. Profiled with immunoSEQ multiplex PCR; TCRdb holds only in-frame clones, not every one. From that table come the V and J calls and clone size; the DNA was used to work out D and trimming. The sample consists of under 60,000 clones, around 90% of them appearing once. The sample belongs to a study of blood T cell repertoires in COVID-19. Overall study context: From the United States, Italy and Spain came samples of acute and convalescent COVID-19. Nucleic acid was either cDNA or gDNA, and it came from T cells, B-cell-depleted T cells, or PBMCs.

Trimming cost V 2 bases and J 7 bases; bases outside gene matches: 4. The CDR3 consists of 14 residues. Looked up from germline, CDR1 is MDHEN and CDR2 is SYDVKM. Material: peripheral blood. This TCR was recovered from a human donor in a cohort sampled during active COVID-19. The chain employs TRBV28 and TRBJ1-5, with TRBD1 matching 8 bases. CDR3 bases: TGTGCCAGCAGTTTAGGACAGGGTCGGCAGCCCCAGCATTTT. Protein sequence: CASSLGQGRQPQHF. Based on the CDR3 plus reference TRBV28 and TRBJ1-5, the full variable domain is DVKVTQSSRYLVKRTGEKVFLECVQDMDHENMFWYRQDPGLGLRLIYFSYDVKMKEKGDIPEGYSVSREKKERFSLILESASTNQTSMYLCASSLGQGRQPQHFGDGTRLSIL.